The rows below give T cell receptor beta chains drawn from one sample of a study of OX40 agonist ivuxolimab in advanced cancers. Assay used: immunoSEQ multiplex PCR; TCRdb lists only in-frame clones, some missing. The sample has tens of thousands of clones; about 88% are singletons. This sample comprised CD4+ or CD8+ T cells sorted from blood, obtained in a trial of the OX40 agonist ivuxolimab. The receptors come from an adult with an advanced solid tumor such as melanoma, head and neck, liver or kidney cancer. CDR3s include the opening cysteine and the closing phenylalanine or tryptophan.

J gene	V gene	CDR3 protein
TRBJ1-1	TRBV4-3	CASSQAVRGAEAFF
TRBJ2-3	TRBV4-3	CASSQGFQSDTQYF
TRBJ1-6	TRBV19	CASRDRDNSPLHF
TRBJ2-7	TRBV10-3	CAISESRGAKGTYEQYF
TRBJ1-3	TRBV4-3	CASSQDRLSGNTIYF
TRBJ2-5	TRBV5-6	CASSSTGGEQYF
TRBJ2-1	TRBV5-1	CASSLDPVSYNEQFF
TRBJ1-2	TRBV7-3	CASSLGMIRRGESGYTF
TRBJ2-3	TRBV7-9	CASSPLAGYLGTDTQYF
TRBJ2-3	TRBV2	CASRDGQGTILFRDTQYF
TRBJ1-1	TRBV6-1	CASREPGHNTEAFF
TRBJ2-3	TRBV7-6	CASSLEAGSTDTQYF
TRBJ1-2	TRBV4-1	CASSQGRASDYGYTF
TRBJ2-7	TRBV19	CASSSGTTGIYEQYF
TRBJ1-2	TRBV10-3	CAISPYFPGTEYGYTF
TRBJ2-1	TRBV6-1	CASSEAGTGVYNEQFF
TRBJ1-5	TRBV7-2	CASSEGTVSSNQPQHF
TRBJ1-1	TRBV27	CASSRIDTGPRGTEAFF
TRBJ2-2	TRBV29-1	CSVSNTGELFF
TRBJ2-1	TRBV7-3	CASSLTLTGRYNEQFF
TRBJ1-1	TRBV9	CASSVAEVPGWTEAFF
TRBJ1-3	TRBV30	CAWSVKTGGANTIYF
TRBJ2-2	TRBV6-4	CASSDGGQGTANTGELFF
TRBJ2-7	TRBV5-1	CASSLTAGSDEQYF
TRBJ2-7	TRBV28	CASRSTGTLYEQYF
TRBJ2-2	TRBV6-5	CASSSPGGNGELFF
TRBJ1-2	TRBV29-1	CSVEDPRGGYTF
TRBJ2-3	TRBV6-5	CATGSGIADTQYF
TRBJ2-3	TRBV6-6	CASSNRGDTQYF
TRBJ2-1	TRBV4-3	CASSQELQYNEQFF
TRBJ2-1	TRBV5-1	CASSLAFPGQTPHNEQFF
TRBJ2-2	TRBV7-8	CASSLGDRVGTGELFF
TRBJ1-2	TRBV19	CASSNPSTATYGYTF
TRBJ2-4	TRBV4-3	CASSPREGAGNIQYF
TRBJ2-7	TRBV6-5	CASSFGTESYEQYF
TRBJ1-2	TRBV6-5	CASSYGGGWGYTF
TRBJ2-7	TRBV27	CASSARGLAESSYEQYF
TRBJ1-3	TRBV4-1	CASSQLMGNTIYF
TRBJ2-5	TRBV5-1	CASSPGQGKTQYF
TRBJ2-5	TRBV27	CASSLAAGVSQETQYF
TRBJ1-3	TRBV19	CASSSSGGGESGNTIYF
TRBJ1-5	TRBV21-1	CASSKKSAERDNQPQHF
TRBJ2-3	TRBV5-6	CASSLGLYTQYF